Sequencing of this T cell receptor beta chain was carried out in a study of cytomegalovirus exposure and HLA in healthy donors. Overall study context: A data release that came early held roughly 80 million unique TCRs from HLA-typed donors.

Study-wide points: A few V segments could not be told apart, such as TRBV6-2 and TRBV6-3, and were left out.

To note about this clone: As yet, its antigen is unknown.

The primer mix had 60 Vbeta and 13 Jbeta primers. Method: immunoSEQ multiplex PCR; TCRdb's copy keeps in-frame clones and lacks some. Here the sample spans around 140,000 clones, less than 85% being singletons. V shed 1 base and J shed 2 bases, with 9 bases lying between them. The CDR3 runs to 14 residues. The germline gives CDR1 SGHTA, CDR2 FQGNSA. The TCR sequence derives from a man in his forties in good health and CMV-seronegative. Specimen: PBMCs. V and J are TRBV7-2 and TRBJ2-7; TRBD2 might be the D (5 bases). The CDR3 nucleotides read TGTGCCAGCAGCTTAGTAGAGGGCACCTACGAGCAGTACTTC. Translation gives CASSLVEGTYEQYF.